The 20 T cell receptor beta chains given below trace back to one sample, sequenced in a study of T-cell memory formation after mild COVID-19. TCRdb passed the 5' RACE reads through MiXCR, listing each CDR3 protein once. Of 200,000 to 250,000 distinct CDR3 sequences listed, roughly 27% are singletons. The material sequenced was PBMCs or a T cell subset sorted from them (not recorded which). These TCRs come from an adult woman who had mild COVID-19 (a few samples of this study predate the infection). Cell type and time point are not known.

There are a few counts of this clonotype. This chain uses TRBV12-3 or TRBV12-4 with TRBJ2-1, with 9 bases identical to TRBD2. With 6 bases clipped from V and 7 bases from J, the junction kept 7 bases outside the gene matches. The length of the CDR3 is 14 residues. The DNA for the CDR3 is TGTGCCAGCAGCCCGGGAGCGGGGGGAAATGAGCAGTTCTTC. Encoded protein: CASSPGAGGNEQFF.

The chain recombines TRBV5-1 with TRBJ2-5, with 9 bases aligning to TRBD1. The length of the CDR3 is 14 residues. The germline V gene has CDR1 SGHRS and CDR2 YFSETQ. After removal of 0 bases from V and 5 bases from J, the junction contained 2 bases not matched to a gene. The CDR3 DNA sequence: TGCGCCAGCAGCTTGGACAGGGGGCACGAGACCCAGTACTTC. Protein sequence: CASSLDRGHETQYF.

The chain employs TRBV28 and TRBJ1-5, with unresolved D. The CDR3 runs to 13 residues. Germline loops: CDR1 MDHEN, CDR2 SYDVKM. V was clipped by 5 bases and J by 5 bases, with 10 bases between them. In DNA form, the CDR3 reads TGTGCCAGCAGTGCGTTAAGTTATCAGCCCCAGCATTTT. Its protein is CASSALSYQPQHF.

This clonotype occurred a few times. This rearrangement joins TRBV5-6 to TRBJ1-1; D is uncertain. CDR3 length: 15 residues. CDR1 is SGHDT and CDR2 is YYEEEE in the germline V gene. Trimming removed 1 base from V and 2 bases from J, with 12 bases in between. CDR3 bases: TGTGCCAGCAGCTTGTGGGTGACACCCAACACTGAAGCTTTCTTT. It is translated as CASSLWVTPNTEAFF.

In this sample, this clonotype turned up a few times. The chain has TRBV4-2 and TRBJ2-3; TRBD1 aligns across 9 bases. Germline-derived CDR1 and CDR2 are LGHNA and YNFKEQ. V lost 4 bases and J lost 2; bases outside the gene matches: 4. The CDR3 is made up of 15 amino acids. The CDR3 sequence is CASSPRQGVTDTQYF. CDR3 DNA: TGTGCCAGCAGCCCCCGACAGGGGGTCACAGATACGCAGTATTTT.

This rearrangement joins TRBV29-1 to TRBJ2-1, with a weak D call TRBD2 (5 bases). Trimming took 3 bases from V and 6 from J, leaving 12 bases between them. The CDR3 length is 13 residues. CDR1 and CDR2 (germline): SQVTM, ANQGSEA. CDR3 residues: CSVEARLLNEQFF. CDR3 nucleotides: TGCAGCGTTGAGGCTAGACTACTCAATGAGCAGTTCTTC.

This clonotype was seen many times. The chain recombines TRBV7-3 with TRBJ2-1, with 13 bases identical to TRBD2. Germline CDR1 reads SGHTA; CDR2 reads FQGTGA. The CDR3 length is 15 residues. The V segment lost 6 bases and the J segment 4 bases; nucleotides outside the gene matches: 3. Here the CDR3 reads CASSPTSGGYNEQFF. In DNA form, the CDR3 reads TGTGCCAGCAGTCCGACTAGCGGGGGGTACAATGAGCAGTTCTTC.

The V and J genes are TRBV5-1 and TRBJ2-7, with D hard to call. This CDR3 is 13 amino acids long. Germline CDR1 and CDR2: SGHRS and YFSETQ. V lost 4 bases, J lost 3 bases, and 11 bases lay in between. CDR3 sequence (DNA): TGCGCCAGCAGCACCGGACCGGACTACGAGCAGTACTTC. Amino acids: CASSTGPDYEQYF.

This clonotype has a handful of counts. The genes are TRBV12-3 or TRBV12-4 and TRBJ2-1; no definite D call. V lost 1 base to trimming and J lost 9 bases, with 10 bases between them. This CDR3 is 13 amino acids long. The CDR3 spells CASSLGKVTEQFF. The CDR3 region has the DNA TGTGCCAGCAGTTTAGGAAAAGTCACTGAGCAGTTCTTC.

This clonotype was picked up a small number of times. V gene TRBV10-3 combines with J gene TRBJ2-3, with D perhaps matching TRBD2 (5 bases). V was shortened by 6 bases and J by 5 bases, with 6 bases between the two germline ends. This CDR3 comprises 11 residues. Germline CDR1 ENHRY, CDR2 SYGVKD. CDR3 DNA: TGTGCCATCAGGGACTTAGATACGCAGTATTTT. Translating it yields CAIRDLDTQYF.

This clonotype was recorded a few times. The CDR3 loop is CASRSTGGTEAFF. CDR3 sequence (DNA): TGTGCCAGCAGGTCGACAGGGGGGACTGAAGCTTTCTTT. This chain links TRBV28 with TRBJ1-1, with TRBD1 matching 9 bases. Germline assignment: CDR1 MDHEN and CDR2 SYDVKM. The V and J ends lost 6 bases and 5 bases, in that order; junction bases with no gene match: 4. The CDR3 loop spans 13 amino acids.

This clonotype came up a few times. The J gene is TRBJ1-2, the V gene TRBV6-5, with a tentative D call TRBD1 (5 bases). CDR1 MNHEY and CDR2 SVGAGI come from the germline V gene. Trimming cost V 4 bases and J 2 bases, with 8 bases left between them. The length of the CDR3 is 13 residues. CDR3 region: CASSFGANYGYTF. The CDR3 DNA reads as TGTGCCAGCAGTTTTGGGGCCAACTATGGCTACACCTTC.

The chain couples TRBV7-9 to TRBJ2-7, with 7 bases that match TRBD2. This CDR3 has 15 residues. The trim removed 7 bases at V and 0 bases at J, leaving 9 bases unmatched. Germline CDR1 is SEHNR and CDR2 is FQNEAQ (reference sequence). The CDR3 reads CASNSGAGPSYEQYF. The CDR3 DNA follows: TGTGCCAGCAACTCCGGAGCGGGGCCCTCCTACGAGCAGTACTTC.

This clonotype was observed many times. The chain recombines TRBV5-6 with TRBJ2-1, with D unclear. V was trimmed by 0 bases and J by 4 bases, leaving 11 bases between them. The CDR3 extends over 15 amino acids. Germline V lookup: CDR1 SGHDT, CDR2 YYEEEE. The CDR3 nucleotides are TGTGCCAGCAGCTTGGGGCGGAGTAATTACAATGAGCAGTTCTTC. The encoded protein is CASSLGRSNYNEQFF. The entire variable domain, with the rest obtained from reference TRBV5-6 and TRBJ2-1, is as follows: DAGVTQSPTHLIKTRGQQVTLRCSPKSGHDTVSWYQQALGQGPQFIFQYYEEEERQRGNFPDRFSGHQFPNYSSELNVNALLLGDSALYLCASSLGRSNYNEQFFGPGTRLTVL.

This chain connects TRBV5-5 to TRBJ1-2; D is perhaps TRBD1 (5 bases). Germline CDR1 SGHKS, CDR2 YYEKEE (reference sequence). Trimming removed 0 bases from V and 3 bases from J, with 9 bases in between. The CDR3 has 14 amino acids. The CDR3 DNA sequence: TGTGCCAGCAGCTTGGCCTCGGGGGACTATGGCTACACCTTC. The encoded protein is CASSLASGDYGYTF.

The chain carries TRBV21-1 and TRBJ2-3; no check of the table's D call, TRBD2, against the DNA was made. TRBV21-1 is a documented pseudogene. The CDR3 is 15 amino acids. The CDR3 spells CASGRGRAGTDTQYF. CDR3 DNA: TGTGCCAGCGGAAGGGGGAGGGCAGGCACAGATACGCAGTATTTT.

DNA for the CDR3: TGTGCCAGTAGAAATTTCGGTGGGGACACTGAAGCTTTCTTT. The encoded protein is CASRNFGGDTEAFF. The chain joins TRBV19 to TRBJ1-1, with unresolved D. V lost 6 bases and J 3 bases, leaving 14 bases between the germline ends. Germline CDR1 and CDR2: LNHDA and SQIVND (reference sequence). This CDR3 region has 14 residues. The variable domain in full, with the rest retrieved from reference TRBV19 and TRBJ1-1, is DGGITQSPKYLFRKEGQNVTLSCEQNLNHDAMYWYRQDPGQGLRLIYYSQIVNDFQKGDIAEGYSVSREKKESFPLTVTSAQKNPTAFYLCASRNFGGDTEAFFGQGTRLTVV.

This clonotype appeared a few times. The rearrangement uses TRBV14 and TRBJ2-7, with 7 positions matching TRBD2. CDR3 length: 14 amino acids. The junction had 1 base not matched to a gene; V was cut back by 1 base and J by 1 base. CDR1 is SGHDN and CDR2 is FVKESK in the germline V gene. In nucleotides, the CDR3 is TGTGCCAGCAGCCAAGTCGGGGGGTCCTACGAGCAGTACTTC. Its protein is CASSQVGGSYEQYF.

The chain carries TRBV7-8 and TRBJ1-5; D may be TRBD1 (6 bases). Germline assignment: CDR1 SGHVS and CDR2 FQNEAQ. The V gene lost 4 bases and the J gene lost 2 bases, with 12 bases spanning the gap. This CDR3 is 15 amino acids long. The CDR3 region is CASSSGAGGNQPQHF. CDR3 bases: TGTGCCAGCAGCTCAGGGGCGGGGGGCAATCAGCCCCAGCATTTT.

V and J are TRBV6-5 and TRBJ1-2; no clear D gene. Germline V gives CDR1 MNHEY, CDR2 SVGAGI. This CDR3 has 13 amino acids. Trimming stripped 4 bases from V and 2 bases from J, with 8 bases between. CDR3 bases: TGTGCCAGCAGTTCTGCCTGGAACTATGGCTACACCTTC. Amino acid sequence: CASSSAWNYGYTF.